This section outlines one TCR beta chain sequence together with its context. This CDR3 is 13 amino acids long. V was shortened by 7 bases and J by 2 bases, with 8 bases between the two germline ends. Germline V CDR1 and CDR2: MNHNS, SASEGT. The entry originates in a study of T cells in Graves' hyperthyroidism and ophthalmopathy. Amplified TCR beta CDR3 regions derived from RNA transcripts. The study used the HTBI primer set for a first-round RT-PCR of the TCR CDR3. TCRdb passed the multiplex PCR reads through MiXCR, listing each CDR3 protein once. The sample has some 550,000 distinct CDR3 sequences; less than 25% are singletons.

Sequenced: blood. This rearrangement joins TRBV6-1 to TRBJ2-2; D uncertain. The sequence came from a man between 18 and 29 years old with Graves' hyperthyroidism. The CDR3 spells CASTYSNTGELFF. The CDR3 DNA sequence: TGTGCCAGCACGTATAGTAACACCGGGGAGCTGTTTTTT.